One sample yielded the 23 T cell receptor beta chains listed below, sequenced in a study of T cells after yellow fever vaccination. Each CDR3 protein is one row after TCRdb ran MiXCR on the 5' RACE reads. In the table there are 400,000 to 450,000 distinct CDR3 sequences, about 19% of which are singletons. Sequenced here: PBMCs, sampled before the yellow fever booster vaccination. These receptors all come from a man younger than 30 who received the YFV17D yellow fever vaccine.

This clonotype was seen a few times. V is TRBV11-2 and J is TRBJ2-3, with TRBD2 identical over 7 bases. The CDR3 length is 15 residues. The V gene end was trimmed by 5 bases and the J gene end by 3 bases; junction bases not matched to a gene: 8. CDR1 is SGHAT, CDR2 FQNNGV, per germline. The CDR3 region is CASSQDGGRTDTQYF. Here the CDR3 DNA reads TGTGCCAGCAGCCAAGACGGGGGGAGAACAGATACGCAGTATTTT.

The chain joins TRBV27 to TRBJ2-1, with 13 bases lining up with TRBD2. The CDR3 totals 19 residues. In germline, CDR1 is MNHEY, CDR2 SMNVEV (reference sequence). V was pared by 6 bases and J by 0 bases, with 11 bases of the junction left unmatched. Here the CDR3 DNA reads TGTGCCAGCAGCACCGGACTAGCGGGGGCCGGAAGCTCCTACAATGAGCAGTTCTTC. It specifies CASSTGLAGAGSSYNEQFF.

Only a few counts were recorded for this clonotype. V gene TRBV5-1 combines with J gene TRBJ2-2, with D possibly TRBD2 on 5 matching bases. V lost 7 bases to trimming and J lost 5 bases, with 12 bases between them. There are 13 residues in the CDR3. Germline loops: CDR1 SGHRS, CDR2 YFSETQ. CDR3 residues: CASGKRETGELFF. The CDR3 DNA reads TGCGCCAGCGGAAAACGGGAAACCGGGGAGCTGTTTTTT.

This chain joins TRBV5-1 and TRBJ1-4, with a possible D match to TRBD1 (5 bases). Trimming shortened V by 2 bases and J by 3 bases, and 11 bases separated the two germline ends. Germline CDR1 SGHRS, CDR2 YFSETQ. There are 15 residues in the CDR3. CDR3 DNA sequence: TGCGCCAGCAGCTTCCAGGGAGAGTCTAATGAAAAACTGTTTTTT. Translating it yields CASSFQGESNEKLFF.

J is TRBJ2-7 and V is TRBV5-1, with D uncertain. Trimming pared 0 bases from V and 3 bases from J, leaving 4 bases between. Germline loops: CDR1 SGHRS, CDR2 YFSETQ. This CDR3 region has 12 residues. DNA for the CDR3: TGCGCCAGCAGCTTGGACCTCTACGAGCAGTACTTC. Translation: CASSLDLYEQYF.

This clonotype was seen more than once but under ten times. The gene calls are TRBV24-1 and TRBJ2-2, with unresolved D. V gave up 1 base and J gave up 6 bases, with 2 bases separating them. CDR3 length: 12 residues. Germline CDR1 KGHDR, CDR2 SFDVKD. As DNA, the CDR3 is TGTGCCACCAGTGATTTCCCCGGGGAGCTGTTTTTT. Amino acids: CATSDFPGELFF.

Here the CDR3 reads CAISGQGHDSGDTQYF. The CDR3 DNA reads TGTGCCATCAGTGGACAGGGCCATGACTCGGGGGATACGCAGTATTTT. This rearrangement joins TRBV10-3 to TRBJ2-3, with TRBD1 matching 7 bases. The V gene end was trimmed by 4 bases and the J gene end by 6 bases; junction bases not matched to a gene: 13. Germline-derived CDR1 and CDR2 are ENHRY and SYGVKD. The length of the CDR3 is 16 residues.

The V and J genes are TRBV7-8 and TRBJ1-5; D remains unclear. The CDR3 loop spans 13 amino acids. Germline V gene data show CDR1 as SGHVS and CDR2 as FQNEAQ. The ends were cut back, 5 bases at V and 5 bases at J, with 10 bases in the middle. CDR3 nucleotides: TGTGCCAGCAGCAAAAGTGGGGATCAGCCCCAGCATTTT. This encodes CASSKSGDQPQHF.

CDR3 sequence: CSASPAARGYQPQHF. In DNA, the CDR3 is TGCAGTGCTAGCCCCGCCGCCAGGGGTTATCAGCCCCAGCATTTT. The chain links TRBV20-1 to TRBJ1-5; weak D call: TRBD1 (6 bases). The CDR3 runs 15 residues. V dropped 3 bases and J dropped 5 bases, with 17 bases sitting between them. The germline CDR1 and CDR2 sequences are DFQATT and SNEGSKA (reference sequence).

Only a few counts were recorded for this clonotype. The chain employs TRBV5-1 and TRBJ2-3; 11 bases line up with TRBD2. CDR3 size: 16 residues. In germline, CDR1 is SGHRS, CDR2 YFSETQ. V lost 4 bases and J lost 2; bases outside the gene matches: 6. CDR3 DNA: TGCGCCAGCAGCCCCGCTAGCGGGGGGAACACAGATACGCAGTATTTT. Translating it yields CASSPASGGNTDTQYF.

The chain combines TRBV4-1 with TRBJ2-2; D could derive from TRBD1 or TRBD2 (5 bases each). Per the germline V gene, CDR1 is MGHRA and CDR2 is YSYEKL. CDR3 length: 14 amino acids. Trimming pared 9 bases from V and 0 bases from J, leaving 11 bases between. The chain's CDR3 is CASTGASNTGELFF. The DNA of the CDR3 is TGCGCCAGTACCGGGGCGTCGAACACCGGGGAGCTGTTTTTT.

The sample holds a few counts of this clonotype. The chain links TRBV9 to TRBJ1-6, with D possibly TRBD1 on 5 matching bases. CDR3 length: 18 amino acids. Germline V gene data show CDR1 as SGDLS and CDR2 as YYNGEE. V was trimmed by 0 bases and J by 0 bases, leaving 13 bases between them. This chain's CDR3 is CASSVDEGPSSYNSPLHF. The CDR3 DNA reads TGTGCCAGCAGCGTAGACGAGGGGCCGAGCTCCTATAATTCACCCCTCCACTTT.

This clonotype was recorded many times. This chain uses TRBV5-1 with TRBJ2-1; 10 bases fit TRBD1. The CDR3 totals 16 residues. The trim removed 4 bases at V and 4 bases at J, leaving 8 bases unmatched. CDR1 and CDR2 from the germline V gene are SGHRS and YFSETQ. CDR3 sequence: CASSRSGQGYYNEQFF. CDR3 sequence (DNA): TGCGCCAGCAGCCGATCGGGACAGGGGTATTACAATGAGCAGTTCTTC.

V and J are TRBV20-1 and TRBJ1-1; the D is unclear. In germline, CDR1 is DFQATT, CDR2 SNEGSKA (reference sequence). Between the trimmed V and J ends, which lost 0 bases and 0 bases, there was a span of 14 bases. The CDR3 loop spans 16 amino acids. CDR3 sequence reads: CSARDLPTSMNTEAFF. For the CDR3, the DNA is TGCAGTGCTAGAGACCTTCCGACAAGTATGAACACTGAAGCTTTCTTT.

This clonotype was counted only a few times. This chain links TRBV7-2 with TRBJ2-1; D may be TRBD1 or TRBD2 (5 bases each). The CDR3 is 14 amino acids. Looked up from germline, CDR1 is SGHTA and CDR2 is FQGNSA. Trimming cost V 5 bases and J 0 bases, with 8 bases left between them. The CDR3 nucleotides read TGTGCCAGCAGCCACGGGACCTCCTACAATGAGCAGTTCTTC. Translated, it gives CASSHGTSYNEQFF. Based on the CDR3 plus reference TRBV7-2 and TRBJ2-1, the full variable domain is GAGVSQSPSNKVTEKGKDVELRCDPISGHTALYWYRQSLGQGLEFLIYFQGNSAPDKSGLPSDRFSAERTGGSVSTLTIQRTQQEDSAVYLCASSHGTSYNEQFFGPGTRLTVL.

The rearrangement links TRBV7-6 to TRBJ2-5; 8 positions agree with TRBD1. J was trimmed by 4 bases and V by 1 base; bases with no gene match: 8. This CDR3 contains 16 residues. CDR1 and CDR2 (germline): SGHVS, FNYEAQ. CDR3 bases: TGTGCCAGCAGCTTAGGGCTGACAGGGGCCGCAGAGACCCAGTACTTC. Encoded protein: CASSLGLTGAAETQYF.

There are a few counts of this clonotype. This rearrangement joins TRBV11-2 to TRBJ2-3; D may be TRBD1 (6 bases). Trimming left V 2 bases short and J 6 bases short, with 12 bases between. This CDR3 contains 14 residues. Germline V gene sequence: CDR1 SGHAT, CDR2 FQNNGV. As DNA, the CDR3 is TGTGCCAGCAGCTTACGTTTGGGGGCGGATACGCAGTATTTT. As protein: CASSLRLGADTQYF.

This clonotype was counted between two and nine times. The J gene is TRBJ2-3, the V gene TRBV6-5, with a tentative D call TRBD1 (6 bases). Germline values: CDR1 MNHEY, CDR2 SVGAGI. CDR3 length: 15 residues. Trimming removed 2 bases at V and 0 bases at J, with 9 bases between. The CDR3 sequence: CASSYRGQSTDTQYF. The CDR3 coding sequence is TGTGCCAGCAGTTACCGTGGACAGAGCACAGATACGCAGTATTTT.

The chain is built from TRBV12-3 or TRBV12-4 and TRBJ2-2, with unresolved D. This CDR3 is 13 amino acids long. The CDR3 protein is CATSGSPTGELFF. DNA for the CDR3: TGTGCAACCTCCGGGTCACCTACCGGGGAGCTGTTTTTT.

The CDR3 nucleotides read TGTGCCAGCAGTGAAATAATAGGTTCAGGGTCTCTGGAGCAGTACTTC. It codes for CASSEIIGSGSLEQYF. The rearrangement links TRBV6-1 to TRBJ2-7, with D perhaps TRBD1 (5 bases). V lost 2 bases and J lost 7, with 21 bases in between. The CDR3 contains 16 residues. Germline CDR1 and CDR2: MNHNS and SASEGT.

The chain couples TRBV4-1 to TRBJ2-5; D could derive from TRBD1 or TRBD2 (5 bases each). The V gene lost 2 bases and the J gene lost 4 bases, with 11 bases spanning the gap. Germline loops: CDR1 MGHRA, CDR2 YSYEKL. This CDR3 spans 14 amino acids. This chain's CDR3 is CASSQTGAIETQYF. The CDR3 nucleotides are TGCGCCAGCAGCCAAACCGGGGCGATAGAGACCCAGTACTTC.

This chain uses TRBV10-2 with TRBJ1-5; D call uncertain. V was trimmed by 4 bases and J by 3 bases, leaving 7 bases between them. The CDR3 consists of 13 residues. Germline V gene lookup returns CDR1 WSHSY and CDR2 SAAADI. The CDR3 DNA sequence: TGCGCCAGCAGTGCCAGCCCCAATCAGCCCCAGCATTTT. As protein: CASSASPNQPQHF.

The chain links TRBV29-1 to TRBJ2-5, with 9 bases aligning to TRBD2. The CDR3 covers 14 residues. Germline CDR1 and CDR2: SQVTM and ANQGSEA. With 6 bases clipped from V and 0 bases from J, the junction kept 5 bases outside the gene matches. The chain's CDR3 is CSVGRGGDQETQYF. In DNA, the CDR3 is TGCAGCGTCGGGCGGGGGGGCGACCAAGAGACCCAGTACTTC.